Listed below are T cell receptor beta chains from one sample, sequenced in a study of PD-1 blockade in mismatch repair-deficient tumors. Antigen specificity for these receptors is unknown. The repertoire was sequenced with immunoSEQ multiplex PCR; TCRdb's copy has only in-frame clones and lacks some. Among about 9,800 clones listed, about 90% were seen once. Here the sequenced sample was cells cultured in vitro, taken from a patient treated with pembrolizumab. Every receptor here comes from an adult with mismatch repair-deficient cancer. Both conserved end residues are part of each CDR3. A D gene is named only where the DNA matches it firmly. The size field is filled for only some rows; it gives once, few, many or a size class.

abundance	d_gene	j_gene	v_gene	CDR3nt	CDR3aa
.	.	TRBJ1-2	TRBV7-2	TGTGCCAGCAGCTTTGCAGGGCCCTATGGCTACACCTTC	CASSFAGPYGYTF
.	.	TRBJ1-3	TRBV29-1	TGCAGCGTTGATGGGTCCCTCTCTGGAAACACCATATATTTT	CSVDGSLSGNTIYF
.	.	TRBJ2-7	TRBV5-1	TGCGCCAGCAGCTTCCAAAGGGGCTACGAGCAGTACTTC	CASSFQRGYEQYF
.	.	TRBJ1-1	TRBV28	TGTGCCAGCAGTTTCCGGGCGGATGCGGCTGAAGCTTTCTTT	CASSFRADAAEAFF
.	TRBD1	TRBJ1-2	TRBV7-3	TGTGCCAGCAGCTTCTCCGGGACAGGCCTTGGCTACACCTTC	CASSFSGTGLGYTF
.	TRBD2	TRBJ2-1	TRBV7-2	TGTGCCAGCAGCTTTGGGACTAGTTACAATGAGCAGTTCTTC	CASSFGTSYNEQFF
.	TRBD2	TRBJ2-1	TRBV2	TGTGCCAGCAGTGCAATAAGCGGGGGGGTGGATGAGCAGTTCTTC	CASSAISGGVDEQFF
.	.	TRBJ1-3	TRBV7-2	TGTGCCAGCAGCTTAGCGGGGAACAGTGGAAACACCATATATTTT	CASSLAGNSGNTIYF
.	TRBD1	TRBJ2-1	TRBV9	TGTGCCAGCAGCCCAACTCGACAGGGGAGGAATGAGCAGTTCTTC	CASSPTRQGRNEQFF
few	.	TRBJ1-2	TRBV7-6	TGTGCCAGCAGCTCGGACAGCGATGGCTACACCTTC	CASSSDSDGYTF
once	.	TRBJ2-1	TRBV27	TGTGCCAGCAGCCTTACCTCCAAGAATGAGCAGTTCTTC	CASSLTSKNEQFF
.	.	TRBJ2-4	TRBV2	TGTGCCAGCAGTGGGGATGGGGGGTTGGTGGCCAAAAACATTCAGTACTTC	CASSGDGGLVAKNIQYF
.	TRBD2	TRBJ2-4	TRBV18	TGTGCCAGCTCACCTCCCGGGGCAGCGGGAGGAGGGAAAAACATTCAGTACTTC	CASSPPGAAGGGKNIQYF
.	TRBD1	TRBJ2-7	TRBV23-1	TGCGCCAGCACCCATCGCGGACAGGGGGCAAACGAGCAGTACTTC	CASTHRGQGANEQYF
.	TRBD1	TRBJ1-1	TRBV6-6	TGTGCCAGCAGTTACTCTGGGACAGGGCTCACTGAAGCTTTCTTT	CASSYSGTGLTEAFF
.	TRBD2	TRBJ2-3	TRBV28	TGTGCCAGCAGTTTATTTTTAGTAGCGGGAATGGGCACAGATACGCAGTATTTT	CASSLFLVAGMGTDTQYF
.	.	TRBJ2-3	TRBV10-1	TGCGCCAGCAGTGAGTCACCGGGGTTAGGGGATACGCAGTATTTT	CASSESPGLGDTQYF
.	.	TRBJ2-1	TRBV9	TGTGCCAGCGCTGGACTCAGCTCCTACAATGAGCAGTTCTTC	CASAGLSSYNEQFF
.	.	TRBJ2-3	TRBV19	TGTGCCAGTACCGAACGGAGCGCCAGCACAGATACGCAGTATTTT	CASTERSASTDTQYF
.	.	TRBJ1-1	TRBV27	TGTGCCAGCAGTTTATCGGAGATAGGGAGTTGGGACGGCACCATGAACACTGAAGCTTTCTTT	CASSLSEIGSWDGTMNTEAFF
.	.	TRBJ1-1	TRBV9	TGTGCCAGCAGCGTAGCAGCGGGGAGGGGGTACACTGAAGCTTTCTTT	CASSVAAGRGYTEAFF
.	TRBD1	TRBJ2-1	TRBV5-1	TGCGCCAGCAGCGTCCCGGGACAGGGAGCTAGCGGATACAATGAGCAGTTCTTC	CASSVPGQGASGYNEQFF
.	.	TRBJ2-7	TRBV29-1	TGCAGCGTTGGATCCGGGACAATCTACGAGCAGTACTTC	CSVGSGTIYEQYF
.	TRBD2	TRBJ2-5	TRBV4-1	TGCGCCAGCAGCCAACGGGGGGGCCTGGAGACCCAGTACTTC	CASSQRGGLETQYF
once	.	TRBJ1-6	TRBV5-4	TGTGCCAGCAGCTTGGGTACCGGAGGGTGGCTTAATTCACCCCTCCACTTT	CASSLGTGGWLNSPLHF
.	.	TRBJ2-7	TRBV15	TGTGCCACCAGCAGAACTAAGGGACTGTCCTACGAGCAGTACTTC	CATSRTKGLSYEQYF
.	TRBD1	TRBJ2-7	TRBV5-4	TGTGCCAGCAGCTTGATGACAGGGGGGACCTACGAGCAGTACTTC	CASSLMTGGTYEQYF
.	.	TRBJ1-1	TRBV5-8	TGTGCCAGCAGCTATCGGCAGGGTGGGGACACTGAAGCTTTCTTT	CASSYRQGGDTEAFF
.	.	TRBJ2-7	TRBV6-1	TGTGCCAGCACCCGAACGTCCTACGAGCAGTACTTC	CASTRTSYEQYF
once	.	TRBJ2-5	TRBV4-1	TGCGCCAGCAGCCTGACAGAACAAGAGACCCAGTACTTC	CASSLTEQETQYF
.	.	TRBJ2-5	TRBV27	TGTGCCAGCAGTTTAAGAGTGCGGCAGTACCAAGAGACCCAGTACTTC	CASSLRVRQYQETQYF
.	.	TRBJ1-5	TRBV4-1	TGCGCCAGCAGCCAAGAGAGTAATCAGCCCCAGCATTTT	CASSQESNQPQHF
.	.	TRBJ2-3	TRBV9	TGTGCCAGCAGCAGCGGAAACACAGATACGCAGTATTTT	CASSSGNTDTQYF
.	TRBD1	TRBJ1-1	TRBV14	TGTGCCAGCAGCCAAGATGCCGGGACAGCAAACACTGAAGCTTTCTTT	CASSQDAGTANTEAFF
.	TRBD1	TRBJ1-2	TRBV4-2	TGTGCCAGCAGCCAAGAGTTGGTTACAGGGGACTTATTCTATGGCTACACCTTC	CASSQELVTGDLFYGYTF
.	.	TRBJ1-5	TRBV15	TGTGCCACCAGCAGAGGTGGTTGGGCCAATCAGCCCCAGCATTTT	CATSRGGWANQPQHF
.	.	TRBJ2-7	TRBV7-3	TGTGCCAGCAGCGCCAACTTCGGTAATCACTACGAGCAGTACTTC	CASSANFGNHYEQYF
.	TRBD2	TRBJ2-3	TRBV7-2	TGTGCCAGCAGGGGGGGGTCTGCAGATACGCAGTATTTT	CASRGGSADTQYF
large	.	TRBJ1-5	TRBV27	TGTGCCAGCAGTCCCGGGGGAACCAATCAGCCCCAGCATTTT	CASSPGGTNQPQHF
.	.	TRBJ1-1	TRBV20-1	TGCAGTGCTGCGGCGGGCACTGAAGCTTTCTTT	CSAAAGTEAFF
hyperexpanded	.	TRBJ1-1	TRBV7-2	TGTGCCAGCAGCTTAGACAGCTACACTGAAGCTTTCTTT	CASSLDSYTEAFF
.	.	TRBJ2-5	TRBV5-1	TGCGCCAGCAGCAAGGGGGAGACCCAGTACTTC	CASSKGETQYF
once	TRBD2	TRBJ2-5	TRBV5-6	TGTGCCAGCAGCTTGTTGACTAGCAGAAGTTGGGGGACCCAGTACTTC	CASSLLTSRSWGTQYF
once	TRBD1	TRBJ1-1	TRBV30	TGTGCCTGGAGTCAAGGGACAGCGAACACTGAAGCTTTCTTT	CAWSQGTANTEAFF
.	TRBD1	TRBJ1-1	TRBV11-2	TGTGCCAGCAGCCTACAGGGGTCGCTGAACACTGAAGCTTTCTTT	CASSLQGSLNTEAFF
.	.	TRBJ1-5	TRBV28	TGTGCCAGCAGTTCCCCGGACAGCCCCAATCAGCCCCAGCATTTT	CASSSPDSPNQPQHF
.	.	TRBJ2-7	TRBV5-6	TGTGCCAGCAGCCTCGCGCTTGACTACACCTACGAGCAGTACTTC	CASSLALDYTYEQYF
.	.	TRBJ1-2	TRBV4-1	TGCGCCAGCAGCCTAAGACAGAATTCTAACTATGGCTACACCTTC	CASSLRQNSNYGYTF
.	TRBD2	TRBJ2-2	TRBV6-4	TGTGCCAGCAGCACAGCTAGCGGGATGAACACCGGGGAGCTGTTTTTT	CASSTASGMNTGELFF
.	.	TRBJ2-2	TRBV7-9	TGTGCCAGCAGCTTAGGAGCCACCGGGGAGCTGTTTTTT	CASSLGATGELFF
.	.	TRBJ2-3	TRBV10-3	TGTGCCATCAGTGATGTTGGGGGCACAGATACGCAGTATTTT	CAISDVGGTDTQYF
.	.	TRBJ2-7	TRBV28	TGTGCCAGCAGTTTTCTCATATACGAGCAGTACTTC	CASSFLIYEQYF
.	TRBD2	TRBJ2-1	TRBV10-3	TGTGCCATCAGTGAGTCGAAGGCTAGCGGGGACTACAATGAGCAGTTCTTC	CAISESKASGDYNEQFF
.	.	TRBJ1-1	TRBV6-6	TGTGCCAGCAGTTACACACGGAACACTGAAGCTTTCTTT	CASSYTRNTEAFF